A selection of T cell receptor beta chains follows, all from one sample in a study of regulatory T cells in long-lasting Graves disease. Using its own MiXCR run on the multiplex PCR reads, TCRdb lists one record per CDR3 protein. The sample contains 420,000 or so distinct CDR3 sequences, roughly 15% of which appear only once. Another study also made use of these data, one on T cells in Graves' hyperthyroidism and ophthalmopathy.

The specimen was peripheral blood mononuclear cells (PBMCs), collected at new diagnosis, from a patient treated with antithyroid drugs. The receptors originated from a woman younger than 30 with Graves disease. CDR3s include the opening cysteine and the closing phenylalanine or tryptophan. A D gene is named only where the DNA matches it firmly. The size entry is marked missing in some rows and otherwise reads once, few, many or a size class.

>NA|TRBJ2-1|TRBD2|TRBV19
TGTGCCAGTAGCACCACTAGCGGGAGAAGAGGGCGAGAGACCCAGTTCTTC
CASSTTSGRRGRETQFF
>many|TRBJ2-7|TRBD2|TRBV7-9
TGTGCCAGCAGCTTAGCCGGCGGGGGTCCCTCCGAGCAGTACTTC
CASSLAGGGPSEQYF
>NA|TRBJ2-2|TRBD2|TRBV7-3
TGTGCCAGCAGCTTTACAGCGGGAGGAGATGGGGAGCTGTTTTTT
CASSFTAGGDGELFF
>many|TRBJ2-7|NA|TRBV6-2/TRBV6-3
TGTGCCAGCACCGCGGAGAGGGGCGTAGCCTACGAGCAGTACTTC
CASTAERGVAYEQYF
>many|TRBJ1-1|NA|TRBV7-9
TGTGCCAGCAGCTCGTATGAAGCTTTCTTT
CASSSYEAFF
>few|TRBJ1-2|NA|TRBV6-5
TGTGCCAGCAGTTCAACAGGCCTAGAGGCCTATGGCTACACCTTC
CASSSTGLEAYGYTF
>few|TRBJ2-7|NA|TRBV28
TGTGCCAGCAGGGATGTTGGCGAGCAGTACTTC
CASRDVGEQYF
>many|TRBJ2-7|NA|TRBV11-2
TGTGCCAGCAGCTTTTTCTATTCCTACGAGCAGTACTTC
CASSFFYSYEQYF
>many|TRBJ2-7|NA|TRBV7-9
TGTGCCAGCAGCTTGAGCAGGGTCGGGACTCACGAGCAGTACTTC
CASSLSRVGTHEQYF
>many|TRBJ2-5|NA|TRBV6-1
TGTGCCAGCAGGAAACTAGCAGAGCAAGAGACCCAGTACTTC
CASRKLAEQETQYF
>few|TRBJ2-1|TRBD2|TRBV19
TGTGCCAGTATAAGGAGGGAGGGCTCCTACAATGAGCAGTTCTTC
CASIRREGSYNEQFF
>few|TRBJ2-2|TRBD2|TRBV18
TGTGCCAGCTCACCAAGGCGAGCGGGAGGGACGACTTCGAACACCGGGGAGCTGTTTTTT
CASSPRRAGGTTSNTGELFF
>NA|TRBJ2-7|NA|TRBV7-9
TGTGCCAGCAGCCCAACCCTAGGGAGAGGGGCTTCCGAGCAGTACTTC
CASSPTLGRGASEQYF
>many|TRBJ2-7|TRBD1|TRBV28
TGTGCCAGCATCGATCAGGACAGGGTGTACGAGCAGTACTTC
CASIDQDRVYEQYF
>NA|TRBJ2-1|NA|TRBV20-1
TGCAGTGCTAGAGGGCCTGAGCAGTTCTTC
CSARGPEQFF
>many|TRBJ2-7|NA|TRBV7-9
TGTGCCAGCAGCTCGACAGAGATCTACGAGCAGTACTTC
CASSSTEIYEQYF
>many|TRBJ2-7|NA|TRBV3-1
TGTGCCAGCAGCCAAGATCCAGGTTCCGAGCAGTACTTC
CASSQDPGSEQYF